This TCR beta chain derives from a study of blood T cell repertoires in COVID-19. Clones were sequenced by immunoSEQ multiplex PCR, and TCRdb holds only the in-frame ones, with some missing. The sample has under 250,000 clones, 70% to 80% seen once. The CDR3 length is 13 residues. Germline loops: CDR1 LNHDA, CDR2 SQIVND (reference sequence). V lost 1 base and J lost 10, with 10 bases in between. The V and J genes are TRBV19 and TRBJ2-2; unclear D gene. The sample consisted of peripheral blood. The source of this sequence is a woman between 40 and 50 years old with COVID-19, enrolled during active disease. CDR3 bases: TGTGCCAGTAGTATAGGAGATATTCCGGAGCTGTTTTTT. The encoded protein is CASSIGDIPELFF.